The entry below describes one T cell receptor (beta chain). Antigen: not known. Looked up from germline, CDR1 is DFQATT and CDR2 is SNEGSKA (reference sequence). There are 15 residues in the CDR3. Trimming removed 1 base from V and 4 bases from J, with 16 bases in between. The data originate from a study of T-cell reconstitution after alpha-beta-depleted transplantation in children. Study-wide results and caveats: It was surviving recipient T cells and thymic progenitors that gave some patients high TCRbeta diversity at day 60. It was newly produced T cells that mostly accounted for T-cell counts and diversity one year after transplant.

Unique molecular identifiers were used to barcode this TCRbeta library. Each CDR3 protein gets one entry after TCRdb re-called the PCR reads with MiXCR. The repertoire consists of about 900,000 distinct CDR3 sequences, with 25% to 35% occurring once and the leading ten covering roughly 27%. The chain links TRBV20-1 to TRBJ2-5; TRBD1 might be the D (8 bases). This specimen consisted of PBMCs, mostly from graft donor cells, obtained 360 days after TCRalphabeta/CD19-depleted stem cell transplant. This clonotype was sampled from a boy younger than two who had a stem cell transplant for SCID, so the T cells may come from the graft donor. The CDR3 DNA is TGCAGTGCTAGAGCAGGGGGCCCGGGGGGAGAGACCCAGTACTTC. This sequence encodes CSARAGGPGGETQYF.